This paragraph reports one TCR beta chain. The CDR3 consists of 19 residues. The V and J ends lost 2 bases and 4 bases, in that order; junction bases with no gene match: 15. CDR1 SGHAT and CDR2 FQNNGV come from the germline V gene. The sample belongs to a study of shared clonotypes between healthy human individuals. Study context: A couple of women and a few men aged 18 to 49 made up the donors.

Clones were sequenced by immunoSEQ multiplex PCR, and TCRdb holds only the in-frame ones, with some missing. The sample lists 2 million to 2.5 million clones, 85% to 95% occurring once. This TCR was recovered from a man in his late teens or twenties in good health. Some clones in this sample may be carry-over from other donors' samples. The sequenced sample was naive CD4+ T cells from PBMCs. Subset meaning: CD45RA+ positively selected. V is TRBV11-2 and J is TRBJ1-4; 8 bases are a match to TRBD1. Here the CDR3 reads CASSLRLAGGYRHNEKLFF. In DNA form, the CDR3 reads TGTGCCAGCAGCTTAAGGTTGGCAGGGGGCTACCGCCATAATGAAAAACTGTTTTTT. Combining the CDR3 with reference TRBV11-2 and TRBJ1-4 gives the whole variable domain EAGVAQSPRYKIIEKRQSVAFWCNPISGHATLYWYQQILGQGPKLLIQFQNNGVVDDSQLPKDRFSAERLKGVDSTLKIQPAKLEDSAVYLCASSLRLAGGYRHNEKLFFGSGTQLSVL.